This T cell receptor (beta chain) was sequenced in a study of blood T cell repertoires in COVID-19. Only in-frame clones appear in the TCRdb table, and some are missing; sequencing was by immunoSEQ multiplex PCR. The sample records more than 300,000 clones, about 92% being singletons. The CDR3 sequence is 15 residues long. With 1 base removed from V and 3 bases from J, the gap between germline ends came to 12 bases. Per germline, CDR1 LGHNA and CDR2 YNFKEQ. This receptor was taken from a woman under 40 who had recovered from COVID-19. The chain carries TRBV4-2 and TRBJ2-5; no definite D call. Sequencing used PBMCs or T cells enriched from blood (not recorded which). CDR3 in amino acids: CASSQAERGEETQYF. DNA for the CDR3: TGTGCCAGCAGCCAAGCCGAGAGAGGCGAAGAGACCCAGTACTTC.